This TCR beta chain was identified during a study of cytomegalovirus exposure and HLA in healthy donors. General observations from the study: A previous analysis found most TCR beta V segments productive roughly 87% or roughly 30% of the time.

Deletions cut 6 bases from V and 3 bases from J, with 6 bases between. This CDR3 is 12 amino acids long. Per the germline V gene, CDR1 is SGHKS and CDR2 is YYEKEE (reference sequence). Comment on this clone: Antigen: not known.

PCR amplification relied on 60 Vbeta primers (plus 13 Jbeta primers). Produced via immunoSEQ multiplex PCR; TCRdb's table is partial and in-frame only. This table holds more than 50,000 clones. The specimen sequenced was PBMCs. The chain links TRBV5-5 to TRBJ1-4; D uncertain. The TCR sequence derives from a woman aged 40 to 55 in good health and CMV-seronegative. Here the CDR3 DNA reads TGTGCCAGCACCGCAGCTAATGAAAAACTGTTTTTT. Translation: CASTAANEKLFF.